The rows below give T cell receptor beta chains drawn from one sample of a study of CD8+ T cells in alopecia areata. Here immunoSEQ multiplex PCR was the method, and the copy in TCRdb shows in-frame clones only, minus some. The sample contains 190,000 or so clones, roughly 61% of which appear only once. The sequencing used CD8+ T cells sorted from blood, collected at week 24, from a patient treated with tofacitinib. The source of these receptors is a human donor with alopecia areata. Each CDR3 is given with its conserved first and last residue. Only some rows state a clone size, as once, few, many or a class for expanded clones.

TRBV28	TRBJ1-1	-	CASSLGVEAFF
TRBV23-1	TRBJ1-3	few	CASSRGSLGNTIYF
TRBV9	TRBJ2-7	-	CASSASSGTGTHEQYF
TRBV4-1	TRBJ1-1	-	CASSQTGAPEAFF
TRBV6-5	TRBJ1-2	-	CASSYSLRFNYGYTF
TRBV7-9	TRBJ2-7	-	CASSLKGAGSYEQYF
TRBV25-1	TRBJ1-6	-	CASSRVNSPLHF
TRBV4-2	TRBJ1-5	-	CASSHPSEYNQPQHF
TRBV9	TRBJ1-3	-	CASSVGQGTGNTIYF
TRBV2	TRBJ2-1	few	CATLRGEQFF
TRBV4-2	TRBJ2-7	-	CASSQDRGSSYEQYF
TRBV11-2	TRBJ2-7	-	CASSLGGAGEQYF
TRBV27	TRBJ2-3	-	CASSTAGRATDTQYF
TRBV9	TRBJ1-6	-	CASNRGAGNSPLHF
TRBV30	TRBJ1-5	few	CAWSPGQSSNQPQHF
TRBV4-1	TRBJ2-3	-	CASSRSGGDTDTQYF
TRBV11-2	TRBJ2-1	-	CASSSGTASYNEQFF
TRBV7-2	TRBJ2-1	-	CASSLSFNEQFF
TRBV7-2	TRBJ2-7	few	CASSGYEQYF
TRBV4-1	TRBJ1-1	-	CASSQEGSNTEAFF
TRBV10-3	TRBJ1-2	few	CAIREWQGENYGYTF
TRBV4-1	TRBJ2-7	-	CASSPLRQGNEQYF
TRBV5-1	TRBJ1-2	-	CASSPTGDYGYTF
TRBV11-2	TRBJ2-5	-	CASSGDNQETQYF
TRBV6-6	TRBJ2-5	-	CAISDPDLQETQYF
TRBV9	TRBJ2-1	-	CASSSDRVRNEQFF
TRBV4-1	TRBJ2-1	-	CASSQDPDNEQFF
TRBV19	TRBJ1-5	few	CANRGGTVGSQPQHF
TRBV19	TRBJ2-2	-	CASSIRGKELFF
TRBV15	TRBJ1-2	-	CATSSDLRDKAVIF
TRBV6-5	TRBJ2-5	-	CASGSGLSETQYF
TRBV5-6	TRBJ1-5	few	CASSLRTGQPQHF
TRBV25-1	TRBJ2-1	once	CASSEHVDEQFF
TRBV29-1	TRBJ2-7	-	CSVEGSSYEQYF
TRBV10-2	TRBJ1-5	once	CASRGGSNQPQHF
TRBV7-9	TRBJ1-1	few	CASRQAGKTEAFF
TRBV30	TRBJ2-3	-	CAWSPRGTRGDTQYF
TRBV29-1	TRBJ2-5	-	CSVSGGPETQYF
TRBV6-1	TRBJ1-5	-	CASSEVLSDQPQHF
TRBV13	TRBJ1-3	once	CASSLGDTIYF
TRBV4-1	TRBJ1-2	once	CASSQALALLAPASYGYTF
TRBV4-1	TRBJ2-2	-	CASSQSPQGRRTGELFF
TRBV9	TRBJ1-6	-	CASSATNQGARSPLHF
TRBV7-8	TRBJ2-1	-	CASSRGLAYGDEQFF
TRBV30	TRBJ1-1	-	CACSTGGGLTEAFF
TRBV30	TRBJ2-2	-	CAWSGQGVTGELFF
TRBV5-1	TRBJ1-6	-	CASSLVGQTGSPLHF
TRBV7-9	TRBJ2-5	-	CASSSRTGQETQYF